Sequencing of this TCR beta chain was carried out in a study of blood T cell repertoires in COVID-19. V dropped 5 bases and J dropped 0 bases, with 14 bases sitting between them. This CDR3 comprises 16 residues. CDR1 and CDR2 (germline): SEHNR, FQNEAQ (reference sequence). Generated by immunoSEQ multiplex PCR, the TCRdb table keeps only in-frame clones and is missing some. The sample includes approximately 250,000 clones, 86% of them seen just once. Source material: peripheral blood. The TCR sequence derives from a man aged 35 to 55 with active or convalescent COVID-19. This sequence joins TRBV7-9 and TRBJ1-3; D perhaps matches TRBD1 (6 bases). The CDR3 DNA sequence: TGTGCCAGCAGCCGAGGGGGTCTAGGCTCTGGAAACACCATATATTTT. It specifies CASSRGGLGSGNTIYF.